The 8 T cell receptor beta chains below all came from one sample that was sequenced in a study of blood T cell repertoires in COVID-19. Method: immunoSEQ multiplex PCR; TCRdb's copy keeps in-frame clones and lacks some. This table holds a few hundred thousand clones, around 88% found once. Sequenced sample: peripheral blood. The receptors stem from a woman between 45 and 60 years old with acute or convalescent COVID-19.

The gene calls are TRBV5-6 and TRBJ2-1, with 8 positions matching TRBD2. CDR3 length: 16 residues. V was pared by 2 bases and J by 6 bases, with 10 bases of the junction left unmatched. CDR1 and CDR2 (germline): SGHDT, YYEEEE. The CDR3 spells CASSFISSGRRNEQFF. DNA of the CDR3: TGTGCCAGCAGCTTTATATCGAGCGGGAGACGCAATGAGCAGTTCTTC.

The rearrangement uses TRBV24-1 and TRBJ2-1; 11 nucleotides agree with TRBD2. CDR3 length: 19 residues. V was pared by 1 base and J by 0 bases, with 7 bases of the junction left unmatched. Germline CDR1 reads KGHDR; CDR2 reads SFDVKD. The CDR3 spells CATSDLGASGRSSYNEQFF. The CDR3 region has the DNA TGTGCCACCAGTGATTTAGGGGCTAGCGGGAGGTCCTCCTACAATGAGCAGTTCTTC.

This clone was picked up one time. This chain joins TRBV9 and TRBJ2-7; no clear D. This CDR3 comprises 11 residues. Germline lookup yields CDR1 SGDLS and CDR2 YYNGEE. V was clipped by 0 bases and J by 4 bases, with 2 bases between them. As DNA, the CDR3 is TGTGCCAGCAGCGTAGCGTACGAGCAGTACTTC. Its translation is CASSVAYEQYF. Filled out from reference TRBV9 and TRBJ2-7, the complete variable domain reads DSGVTQTPKHLITATGQRVTLRCSPRSGDLSVYWYQQSLDQGLQFLIQYYNGEERAKGNILERFSAQQFPDLHSELNLSSLELGDSALYFCASSVAYEQYFGPGTRLTVT.

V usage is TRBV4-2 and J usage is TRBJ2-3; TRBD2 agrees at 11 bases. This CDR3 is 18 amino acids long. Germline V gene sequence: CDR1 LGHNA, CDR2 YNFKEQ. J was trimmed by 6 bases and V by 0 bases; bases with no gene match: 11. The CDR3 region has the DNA TGTGCCAGCAGCCAAGACGGATCGGGACTAGCGGTGGGTGATACGCAGTATTTT. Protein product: CASSQDGSGLAVGDTQYF.

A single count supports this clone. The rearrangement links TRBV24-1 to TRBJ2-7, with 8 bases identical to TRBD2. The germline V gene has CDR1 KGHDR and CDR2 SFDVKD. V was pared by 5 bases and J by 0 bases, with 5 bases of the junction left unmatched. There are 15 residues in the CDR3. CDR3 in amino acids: CATSALAGASYEQYF. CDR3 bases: TGTGCCACCAGTGCCCTAGCGGGCGCCTCCTACGAGCAGTACTTC.

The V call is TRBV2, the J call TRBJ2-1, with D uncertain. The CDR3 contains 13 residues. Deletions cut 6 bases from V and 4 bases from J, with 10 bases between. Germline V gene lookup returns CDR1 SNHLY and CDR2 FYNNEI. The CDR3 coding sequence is TGTGCCAGCAGGGCGGAGTCATACAATGAGCAGTTCTTC. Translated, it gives CASRAESYNEQFF.

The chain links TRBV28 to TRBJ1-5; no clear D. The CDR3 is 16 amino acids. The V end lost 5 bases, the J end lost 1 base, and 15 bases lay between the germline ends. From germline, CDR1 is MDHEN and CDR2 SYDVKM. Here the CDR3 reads CASSIAGGRSNQPQHF. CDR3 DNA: TGTGCCAGCAGTATCGCGGGCGGTCGGAGCAATCAGCCCCAGCATTTT.

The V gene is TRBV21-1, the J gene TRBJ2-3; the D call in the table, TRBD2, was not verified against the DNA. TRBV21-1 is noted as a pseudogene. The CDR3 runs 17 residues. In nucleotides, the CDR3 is TGTGCCAGGCCTTTTCTGGGAGGGTTGAAAGGAACAGATACGCAGTATTTT. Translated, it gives CARPFLGGLKGTDTQYF.